What follows describes a single TCR beta chain. The target antigen is unknown. One junction end does not reproduce the germline sequence, and a read error may be involved. Constant-region reverse primers amplified full-length variable regions, followed by semi-nested Nested Universal Primer A PCR. TCRdb independently ran MiXCR on the 5' RACE reads; one entry per CDR3 protein. This sample has 45,000 to 60,000 distinct CDR3 sequences, with around 24% found just once. General study points: Tumor Tregs overlapped most with tumor, then blood, naive CD4+ cells.

CD25-based Treg depletion was applied to purified naive CD4+ T cells. There are 13 residues in the CDR3. The germline CDR1 and CDR2 sequences are SGHRS and YFSETQ. The sample comprised tumor-infiltrating naive CD4+ T cells sorted from the breast tumor. Subset of the sample: naive CD4+ T cells, CD4+CD45RA+CD25-. This sequence originates from a female donor with breast cancer. The chain couples TRBV5-1 to TRBJ2-1; D uncertain. In DNA form, the CDR3 reads TGCGCCAGCAAAATGTACTCCTACGATGAGCAGTTCTTC. Translation gives CASKMYSYDEQFF.